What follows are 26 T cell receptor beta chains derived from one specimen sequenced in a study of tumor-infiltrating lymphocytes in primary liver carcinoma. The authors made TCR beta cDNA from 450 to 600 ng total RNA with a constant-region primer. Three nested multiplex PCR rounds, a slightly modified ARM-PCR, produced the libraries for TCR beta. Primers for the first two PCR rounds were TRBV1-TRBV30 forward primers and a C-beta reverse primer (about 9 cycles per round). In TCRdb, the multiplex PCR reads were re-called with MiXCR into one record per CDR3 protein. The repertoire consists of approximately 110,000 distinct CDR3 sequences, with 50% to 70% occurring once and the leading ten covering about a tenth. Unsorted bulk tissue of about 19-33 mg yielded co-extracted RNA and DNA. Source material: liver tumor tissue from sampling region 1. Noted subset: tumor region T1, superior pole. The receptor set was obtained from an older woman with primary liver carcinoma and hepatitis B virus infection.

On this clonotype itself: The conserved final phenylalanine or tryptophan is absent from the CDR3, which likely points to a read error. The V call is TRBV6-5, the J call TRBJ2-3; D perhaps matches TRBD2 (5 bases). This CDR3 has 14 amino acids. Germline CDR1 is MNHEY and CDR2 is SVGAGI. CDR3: CVSSPSPRDGTQYL. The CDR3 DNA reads TGTGTCAGTAGTCCTAGCCCTCGTGACGGTACGCAGTATCTA.

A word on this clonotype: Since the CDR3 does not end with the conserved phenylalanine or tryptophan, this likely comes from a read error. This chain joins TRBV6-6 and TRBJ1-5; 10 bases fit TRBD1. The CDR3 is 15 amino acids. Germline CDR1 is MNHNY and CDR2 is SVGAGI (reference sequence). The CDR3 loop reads CAGSVGTGVYQPQHI. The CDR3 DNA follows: TGTGCCGGCAGTGTTGGGACAGGGGTTTATCAGCCCCAGCATATT.

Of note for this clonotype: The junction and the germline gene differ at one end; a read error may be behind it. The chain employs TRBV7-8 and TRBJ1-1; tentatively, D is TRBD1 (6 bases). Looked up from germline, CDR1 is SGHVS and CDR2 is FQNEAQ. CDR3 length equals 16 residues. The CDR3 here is CDSSLATGTSDTEAFF. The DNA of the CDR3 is TGTGACAGCAGCTTAGCCACTGGGACATCTGACACTGAAGCTTTCTTT.

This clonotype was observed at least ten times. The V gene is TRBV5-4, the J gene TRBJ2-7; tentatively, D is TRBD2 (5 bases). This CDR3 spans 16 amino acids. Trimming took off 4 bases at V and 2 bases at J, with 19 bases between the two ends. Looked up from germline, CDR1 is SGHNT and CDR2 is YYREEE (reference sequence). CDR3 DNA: TGTGCCAGCAGCCCCCGCGGAGGTGGCAGAGCCTACGAGCAGTACTTC. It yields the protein CASSPRGGGRAYEQYF.

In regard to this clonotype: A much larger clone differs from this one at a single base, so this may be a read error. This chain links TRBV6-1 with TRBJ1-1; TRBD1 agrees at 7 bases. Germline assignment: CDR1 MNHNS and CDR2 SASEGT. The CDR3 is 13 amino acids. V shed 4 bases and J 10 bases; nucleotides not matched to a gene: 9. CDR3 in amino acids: CASSAEGAGGAFF. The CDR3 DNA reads TGTGCCAGCAGTGCAGAAGGGGCAGGGGGAGCTTTCTTT.

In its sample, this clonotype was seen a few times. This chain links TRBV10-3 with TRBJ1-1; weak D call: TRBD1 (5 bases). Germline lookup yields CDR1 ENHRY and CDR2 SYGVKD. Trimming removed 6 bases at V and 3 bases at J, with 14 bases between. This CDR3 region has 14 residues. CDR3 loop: CAIRHQGGDTEAFF. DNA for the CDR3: TGTGCCATCAGGCATCAGGGAGGGGACACTGAAGCTTTCTTT.

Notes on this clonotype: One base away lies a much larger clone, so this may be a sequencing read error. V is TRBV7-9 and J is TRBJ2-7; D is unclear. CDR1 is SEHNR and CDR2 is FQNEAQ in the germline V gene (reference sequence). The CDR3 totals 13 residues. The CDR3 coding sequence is TGTGCCAGCAGCTTCCCCAATACCTACGAGCGGTACTTC. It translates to CASSFPNTYERYF.

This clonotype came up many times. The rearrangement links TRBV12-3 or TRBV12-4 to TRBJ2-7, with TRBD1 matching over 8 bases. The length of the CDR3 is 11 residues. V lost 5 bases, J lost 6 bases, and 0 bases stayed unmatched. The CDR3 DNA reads TGTGCCAGCAGTGACAGGGGCGAGCAGTACTTC. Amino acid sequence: CASSDRGEQYF.

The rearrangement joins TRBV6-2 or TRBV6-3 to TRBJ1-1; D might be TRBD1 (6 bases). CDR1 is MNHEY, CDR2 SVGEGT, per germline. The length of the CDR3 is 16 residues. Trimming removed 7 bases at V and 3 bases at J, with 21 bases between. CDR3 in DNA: TGTGCCAGCACCGGACGAGTAGATAGGGGGGACACTGAAGCTTTCTTT. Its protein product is CASTGRVDRGDTEAFF.

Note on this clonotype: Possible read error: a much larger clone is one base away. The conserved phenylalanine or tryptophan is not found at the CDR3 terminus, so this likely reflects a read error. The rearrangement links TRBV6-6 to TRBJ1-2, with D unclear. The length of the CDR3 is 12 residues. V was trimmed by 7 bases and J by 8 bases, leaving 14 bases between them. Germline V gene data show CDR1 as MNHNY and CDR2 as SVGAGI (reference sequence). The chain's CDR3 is CASKWEEWGYTL. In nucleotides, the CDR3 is TGTGCCAGCAAGTGGGAGGAATGGGGCTACACCCTC.

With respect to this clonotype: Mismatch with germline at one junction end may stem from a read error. In DNA form, the CDR3 reads TGTGCCAGCGGCCAAGAAATCGGGGGGACCCAGTATTTC. Protein sequence: CASGQEIGGTQYF. The chain recombines TRBV4-2 with TRBJ2-5; 7 nucleotides align to TRBD2. Germline CDR1 and CDR2: LGHNA and YNFKEQ. The CDR3 has 13 amino acids.

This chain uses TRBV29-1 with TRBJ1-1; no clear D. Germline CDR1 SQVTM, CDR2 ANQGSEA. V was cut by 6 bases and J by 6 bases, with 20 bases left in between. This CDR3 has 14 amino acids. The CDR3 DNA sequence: TGCAGCGTCCGACGGGGAGTGGAAGACGCTGAAGCTTTCTTT. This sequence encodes CSVRRGVEDAEAFF.

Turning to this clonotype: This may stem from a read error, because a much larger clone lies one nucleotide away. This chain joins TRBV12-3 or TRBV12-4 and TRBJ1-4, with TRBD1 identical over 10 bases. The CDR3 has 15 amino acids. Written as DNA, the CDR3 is TGTGACAGCAGTTTCGGGGACAGGGGAGGGGAAAAACTGTTTTTT. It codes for CDSSFGDRGGEKLFF.

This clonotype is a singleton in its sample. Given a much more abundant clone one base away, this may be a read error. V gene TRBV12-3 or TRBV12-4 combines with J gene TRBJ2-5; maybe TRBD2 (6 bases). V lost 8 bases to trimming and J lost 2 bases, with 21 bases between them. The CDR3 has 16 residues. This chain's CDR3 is CASASGGVPPQETQYF. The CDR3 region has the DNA TGTGCCAGCGCCAGCGGAGGGGTCCCCCCGCAAGAGACCCAGTACTTC.

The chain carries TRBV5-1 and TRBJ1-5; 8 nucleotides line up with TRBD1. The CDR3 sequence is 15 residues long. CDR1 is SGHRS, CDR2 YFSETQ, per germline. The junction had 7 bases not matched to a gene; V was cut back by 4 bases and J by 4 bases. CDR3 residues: CASSPGTGPNQPQHF. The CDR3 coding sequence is TGCGCCAGCAGCCCCGGGACAGGCCCTAATCAGCCCCAGCATTTT.

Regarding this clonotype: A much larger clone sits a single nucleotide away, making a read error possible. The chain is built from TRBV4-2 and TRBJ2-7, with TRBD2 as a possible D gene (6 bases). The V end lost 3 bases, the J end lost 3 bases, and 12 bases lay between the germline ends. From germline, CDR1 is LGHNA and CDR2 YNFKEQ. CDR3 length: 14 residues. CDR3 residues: CASSQFGSNYEQYF. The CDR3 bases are TGTGCCAGCAGCCAGTTCGGGAGTAACTACGAGCAGTACTTC.

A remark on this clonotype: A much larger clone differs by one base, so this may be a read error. Here the CDR3 reads CATTPTYTGASSYEQYF. CDR3 in DNA: TGTGCCACCACTCCAACCTATACAGGGGCTAGCTCCTACGAGCAGTACTTC. The chain is built from TRBV11-2 and TRBJ2-7; 7 nucleotides align to TRBD1. Looked up from germline, CDR1 is SGHAT and CDR2 is FQNNGV. After removal of 10 bases from V and 0 bases from J, the junction contained 18 bases not matched to a gene. CDR3 length equals 17 residues.

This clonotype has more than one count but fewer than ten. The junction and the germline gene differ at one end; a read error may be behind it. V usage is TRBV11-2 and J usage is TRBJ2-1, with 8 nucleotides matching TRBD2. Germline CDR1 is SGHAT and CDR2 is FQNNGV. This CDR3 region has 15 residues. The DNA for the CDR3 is TGTACCAGCAGCTTCACTAGCGGAAGGTACAATGAGCAGTCCTTC. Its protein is CTSSFTSGRYNEQSF.

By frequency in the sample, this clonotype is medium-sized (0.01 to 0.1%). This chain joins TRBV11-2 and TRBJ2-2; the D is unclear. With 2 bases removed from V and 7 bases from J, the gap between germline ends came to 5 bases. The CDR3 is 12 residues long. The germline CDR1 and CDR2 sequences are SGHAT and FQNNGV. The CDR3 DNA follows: TGTGCCAGCAGCTTACTTGTCGGGGAGCTGTTTTTT. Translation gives CASSLLVGELFF. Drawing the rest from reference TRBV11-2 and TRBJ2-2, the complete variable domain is EAGVAQSPRYKIIEKRQSVAFWCNPISGHATLYWYQQILGQGPKLLIQFQNNGVVDDSQLPKDRFSAERLKGVDSTLKIQPAKLEDSAVYLCASSLLVGELFFGEGSRLTVL.

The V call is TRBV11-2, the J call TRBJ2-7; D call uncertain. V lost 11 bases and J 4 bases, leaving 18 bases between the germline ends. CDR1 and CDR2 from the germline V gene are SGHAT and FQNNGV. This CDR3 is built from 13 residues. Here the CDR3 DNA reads TGTGCCGGAAGCCAACGAGACGGATACGAGCAGTACTTC. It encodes CAGSQRDGYEQYF.

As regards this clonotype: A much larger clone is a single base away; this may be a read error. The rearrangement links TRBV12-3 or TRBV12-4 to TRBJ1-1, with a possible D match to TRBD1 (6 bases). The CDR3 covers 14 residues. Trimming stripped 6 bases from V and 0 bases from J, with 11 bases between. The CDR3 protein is CASRPGQLNTEAFF. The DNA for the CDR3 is TGTGCCAGCAGGCCAGGACAGTTGAACACTGAAGCTTTCTTT.

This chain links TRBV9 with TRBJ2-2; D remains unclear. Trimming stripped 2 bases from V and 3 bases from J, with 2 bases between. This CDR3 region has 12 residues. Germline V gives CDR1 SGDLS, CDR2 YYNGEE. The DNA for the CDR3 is TGTGCCAGCAGCGTGGACACCGGGGAGCTGTTTTTT. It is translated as CASSVDTGELFF.

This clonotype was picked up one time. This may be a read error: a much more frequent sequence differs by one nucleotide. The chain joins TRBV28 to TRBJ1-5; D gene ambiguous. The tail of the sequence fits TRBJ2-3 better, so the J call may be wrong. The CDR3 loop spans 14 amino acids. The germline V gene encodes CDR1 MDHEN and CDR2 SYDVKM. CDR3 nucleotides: TGTGCCAGCAGTTTCGGCAGTATCAATCAGCCCCAGTATTTT. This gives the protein CASSFGSINQPQYF.

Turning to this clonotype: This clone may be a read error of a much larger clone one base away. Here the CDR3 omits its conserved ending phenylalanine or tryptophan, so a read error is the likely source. CDR3 nucleotide sequence: TGCGCCAGCAGGGATACGGCGGAGAGCTCCTACGAGCAGTACATC. This sequence encodes CASRDTAESSYEQYI. The rearrangement joins TRBV5-1 to TRBJ2-7; D is unresolved. This CDR3 is built from 15 residues. Germline assignment: CDR1 SGHRS and CDR2 YFSETQ. V lost 5 bases, J lost 0 bases, and 15 bases lay in between.

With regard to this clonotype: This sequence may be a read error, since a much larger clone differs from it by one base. The CDR3 here is CASSEGTGDSYEQYV. The CDR3 DNA follows: TGTGCCAGCAGTGAAGGGACAGGGGACTCCTACGAGCAGTACGTC. This sequence joins TRBV6-1 and TRBJ2-7; 9 positions match TRBD1. Germline V CDR1 and CDR2: MNHNS, SASEGT. V lost 1 base and J lost 0; bases outside the gene matches: 1. CDR3 length: 15 residues.

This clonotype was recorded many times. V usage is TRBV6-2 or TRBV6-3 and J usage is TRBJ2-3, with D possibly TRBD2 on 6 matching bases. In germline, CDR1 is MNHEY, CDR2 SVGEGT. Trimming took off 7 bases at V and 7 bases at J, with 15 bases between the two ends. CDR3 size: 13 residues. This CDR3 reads CASNFGSKNTQYF. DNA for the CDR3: TGTGCCAGCAATTTCGGGAGCAAGAATACGCAGTATTTT.